The following is a TCR beta chain sequence with its context. Its antigen remains unidentified. Using immunoSEQ multiplex PCR, the repertoire was profiled, and TCRdb retains in-frame clones only, with some absent. The top ten clones hold approximately 0.6% of a sample with about 75,000 clones, roughly four fifths of them seen once. The data originate from a study of CD4 T cell repertoires in COVID-19. Overall study findings and caveats: Several top expanded SARS-CoV-2-reactive clonotypes were shared by two or three memory subsets. SARS-CoV and/or HKU1 spike cultures shared between about 6.5 and 25% of SARS-CoV-2 clonotypes.

The CDR3 has 15 amino acids. Germline V lookup: CDR1 SGHRS, CDR2 YFSETQ. Trimming stripped 4 bases from V and 0 bases from J, with 13 bases between. The sample here was CD4+ T cells from peripheral blood, taken after recovery from COVID-19. The origin of this receptor is a human donor who had COVID-19. The genes are TRBV5-1 and TRBJ1-1, with unresolved D. The CDR3 DNA is TGCGCCAGCAGCGGCGAAAGGACTGTGAACACTGAAGCTTTCTTT. It is translated as CASSGERTVNTEAFF.